This TCR beta chain is drawn from a study of blood T cell repertoires in COVID-19. V was pared by 3 bases and J by 7 bases, with 7 bases between. The length of the CDR3 is 12 residues. CDR1 and CDR2 (germline): MGHRA, YSYEKL. Measured with immunoSEQ multiplex PCR; TCRdb has only the in-frame clones, and not every one. The repertoire holds about 100,000 clones, with about 89% as singletons. V gene TRBV4-1 combines with J gene TRBJ2-1; D remains unclear. This sequence originates from a human donor in a cohort sampled during active COVID-19. Sequenced: peripheral blood. The CDR3 nucleotides read TGCGCCAGCAGCCACCCTAAAAATGAGCAGTTCTTC. This sequence encodes CASSHPKNEQFF.